This TCR beta chain is from a study of identical twins. Template switching (which added a universal primer site) was used, and cDNA carried unique molecular identifiers. A single record per CDR3 protein comes from TCRdb applying MiXCR to the 5' RACE reads. The sample contains 550,000 to 800,000 distinct CDR3 sequences, about 7% of which appear only once. Germline CDR1 is MGHRA and CDR2 is YSYEKL. The CDR3 loop spans 16 amino acids. Trimming took off 0 bases at V and 1 base at J, with 10 bases between the two ends. On this clonotype: Its antigen is currently unknown.

Study outcomes and limitations: Cord blood beta clonotypes that were abundant carried fewer insertions, and memory repertoires showed no such trend. Instead of following the same donors, the conclusions were based on cross-sectional statistical analysis.

These records were also assigned to another study, of yellow fever vaccine responses in identical twins.

This clonotype was obtained from a woman aged 18 to 35 in good health. Input material: PBMCs. V and J are TRBV4-1 and TRBJ1-3; D is perhaps TRBD1 (6 bases). Here the CDR3 DNA reads TGCGCCAGCAGCCAAGATCACAGGGCTTCTGGAAACACCATATATTTT. Its translation: CASSQDHRASGNTIYF.